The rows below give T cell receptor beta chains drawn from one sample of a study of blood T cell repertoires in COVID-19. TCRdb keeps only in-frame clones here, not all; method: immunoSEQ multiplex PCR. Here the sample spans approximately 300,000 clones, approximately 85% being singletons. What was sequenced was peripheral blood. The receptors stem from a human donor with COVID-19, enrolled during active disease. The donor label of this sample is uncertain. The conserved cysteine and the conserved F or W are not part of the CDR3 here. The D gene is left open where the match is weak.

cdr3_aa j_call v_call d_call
ASSSGTSGSYEQY TRBJ2-7 TRBV18 TRBD2
ATSKSGTEQETQY TRBJ2-5 TRBV15 TRBD1
ASSLAWRSMNTEAF TRBJ1-1 TRBV7-9 .
ASSLAGEADTQY TRBJ2-3 TRBV7-2 .
ASSPQGAMTEAF TRBJ1-1 TRBV5-1 TRBD1
ATGGGLRVVETQY TRBJ2-5 TRBV19 .
ASSMESTDTQY TRBJ2-3 TRBV19 .
AGQGWRSSGNTIY TRBJ1-3 TRBV30 TRBD1
ASSPWQALFNTEAF TRBJ1-1 TRBV28 .
SASTRLVAKNIQY TRBJ2-4 TRBV20-1 .
ASSPTTGGNQPQH TRBJ1-5 TRBV5-1 TRBD1
ASSPGQGSFTEAF TRBJ1-1 TRBV18 TRBD1
ASSPPRRTEAF TRBJ1-1 TRBV28 .
ASSRSASGRRTSTDTQY TRBJ2-3 TRBV7-9 TRBD2
AVSTRAWSSGNTIY TRBJ1-3 TRBV10-3 .
ASSLLVGVNTEAF TRBJ1-1 TRBV5-8 .
ASSSREGFTPL TRBJ1-1 TRBV11-3 .
ASSLGDSGNTIY TRBJ1-3 TRBV5-1 .
ASSLSAGPGGYT TRBJ1-2 TRBV27 .
ASSPSWRPPLNTEAF TRBJ1-1 TRBV4-1 .
ASSPGTEISGANVLT TRBJ2-6 TRBV9 TRBD1
ATSDADRLAYNEQF TRBJ2-1 TRBV24-1 TRBD1
ASSETRSSGNTIY TRBJ1-3 TRBV2 .
ASSLAAGGPYNEQF TRBJ2-1 TRBV7-2 TRBD2
ASSLLGREASYEQY TRBJ2-7 TRBV27 TRBD2
SAAGNEQF TRBJ2-1 TRBV20-1 .
SVQGGYGYT TRBJ1-2 TRBV20-1 .
ASSELRGSYNEQF TRBJ2-1 TRBV6-1 .
ASRAGLAGALDTQY TRBJ2-3 TRBV6-4 TRBD2
ASSPALSGRETQY TRBJ2-5 TRBV6-1 TRBD2
ASSPGGRNTEAF TRBJ1-1 TRBV11-3 TRBD1
ASSLFLVGEGATGELF TRBJ2-2 TRBV7-2 TRBD2